The next 18 T cell receptor beta chains were all read from a single sample in a study of T cell repertoires in cytomegalovirus infection. TCRdb called the reads again in MiXCR, with one record for every CDR3 protein. The sample lists about 180,000 distinct CDR3 sequences; under 15% were seen once. Material for sequencing was PBMCs. Source of these receptors: a human donor in good health (CMV status not recorded). Some clones in this sample may be carry-over from other donors' samples.

This clonotype was seen many times. This rearrangement joins TRBV27 to TRBJ1-1; tentatively, D is TRBD1 (5 bases). The CDR3 runs to 16 residues. Germline-derived CDR1 and CDR2 are MNHEY and SMNVEV (reference sequence). Deletions cut 1 base from V and 1 base from J, with 13 bases between. In DNA, the CDR3 is TGTGCCAGCAGTTTATTCCCGGGACGGACGAACACTGAAGCTTTCTTT. It encodes CASSLFPGRTNTEAFF.

This rearrangement joins TRBV12-3 or TRBV12-4 to TRBJ2-5; D is possibly TRBD2 (5 bases). The CDR3 is 13 amino acids. Trimming cost V 3 bases and J 5 bases, with 10 bases left between them. The CDR3 sequence: CASSLLRGETQYF. Written as DNA, the CDR3 is TGTGCCAGCAGTTTGCTTCGAGGGGAGACCCAGTACTTC.

This clonotype was counted a few times. J is TRBJ1-3 and V is TRBV4-3, with D perhaps matching TRBD1 (5 bases). The CDR3 length is 13 residues. Germline assignment: CDR1 LGHNA and CDR2 YSLEER. Between the trimmed V and J ends, which lost 0 bases and 9 bases, there was a span of 9 bases. CDR3 DNA sequence: TGCGCCAGCAGCCAAGAATCAGGGATCACCATATATTTT. Protein sequence: CASSQESGITIYF.

In this sample, this clonotype turned up many times. The chain combines TRBV6-1 with TRBJ2-5; 9 nucleotides align to TRBD1. With 5 bases clipped from V and 2 bases from J, the junction kept 12 bases outside the gene matches. The germline CDR1 and CDR2 sequences are MNHNS and SASEGT. CDR3 length equals 17 residues. The CDR3 sequence: CASSPGQGFSPQETQYF. In nucleotides, the CDR3 is TGTGCCAGCAGTCCGGGACAGGGTTTTTCCCCACAAGAGACCCAGTACTTC.

This clonotype was seen at least ten times. CDR3 sequence: CASSALTRPHEQYF. The DNA of the CDR3 is TGTGCCAGCAGTGCTTTAACTAGGCCCCACGAGCAGTACTTC. V gene TRBV6-4 combines with J gene TRBJ2-7, with D possibly being TRBD2 (5 bases). The CDR3 has 14 residues. Trimming shortened V by 4 bases and J by 5 bases, and 15 bases separated the two germline ends. Germline assignment: CDR1 MRHNA and CDR2 SNTAGT.

V and J are TRBV6-1 and TRBJ2-2; 8 nucleotides line up with TRBD1. CDR1 MNHNS and CDR2 SASEGT come from the germline V gene. The CDR3 contains 17 residues. V gave up 6 bases and J gave up 4 bases; unmatched junction bases: 13. In DNA form, the CDR3 reads TGTGCCAGCAGCCGTACCCGGACAGGGATATCCACCGGGGAGCTGTTTTTT. It is translated as CASSRTRTGISTGELFF.

This clonotype has a count of ten or more. The chain uses TRBV6-2 or TRBV6-3 and TRBJ1-1; maybe TRBD1 (6 bases). V shed 2 bases and J shed 0 bases, with 7 bases lying between them. The germline V gene encodes CDR1 MNHEY and CDR2 SVGEGT. There are 14 residues in the CDR3. CDR3 DNA: TGTGCCAGCAGTTACCAGGGGATGAACACTGAAGCTTTCTTT. The encoded protein is CASSYQGMNTEAFF.

In its sample, this clonotype was seen many times. The J gene is TRBJ1-2, the V gene TRBV7-2, with TRBD1 matching 7 bases. V gave up 5 bases and J gave up 7 bases; unmatched junction bases: 13. The germline gives CDR1 SGHTA, CDR2 FQGNSA. The CDR3 spans 15 residues. The DNA of the CDR3 is TGTGCCAGCAGCCGCCCCCCAGGGGGTCTTGGTGGCTACACCTTC. Residues: CASSRPPGGLGGYTF.

This clonotype was seen a handful of times. V gene TRBV2 combines with J gene TRBJ2-7, with D hard to call. Deletions cut 2 bases from V and 2 bases from J, with 7 bases between. The CDR3 consists of 13 residues. The V gene's germline CDR1 is SNHLY and CDR2 FYNNEI. This chain's CDR3 is CASSERQPYEQYF. As DNA, the CDR3 is TGTGCCAGCAGTGAACGGCAGCCCTACGAGCAGTACTTC.

The sample holds many counts of this clonotype. The chain joins TRBV7-2 to TRBJ2-1, with D possibly called TRBD1 or TRBD2 (5 bases each). In germline, CDR1 is SGHTA, CDR2 FQGNSA. The CDR3 length is 13 residues. V lost 5 bases to trimming and J lost 9 bases, with 14 bases between them. CDR3 bases: TGTGCCAGCAGCGGTATGTGGGGGATTGAGCAGTTCTTC. Translated, it gives CASSGMWGIEQFF.

This clonotype was seen many times. This chain uses TRBV27 with TRBJ1-1, with unresolved D. The CDR3 has 15 amino acids. V lost 2 bases and J lost 2, with 12 bases in between. The germline gives CDR1 MNHEY, CDR2 SMNVEV (reference sequence). CDR3 residues: CASSLKPFTNTEAFF. CDR3 nucleotide sequence: TGTGCCAGCAGTTTAAAACCTTTTACAAACACTGAAGCTTTCTTT.

The chain links TRBV29-1 to TRBJ1-1; D remains unclear. Germline V gene sequence: CDR1 SQVTM, CDR2 ANQGSEA. The ends were cut back, 7 bases at V and 1 base at J, with 13 bases in the middle. CDR3 length: 13 amino acids. The CDR3 sequence is CSARVGSNTEAFF. The CDR3 DNA reads as TGCAGCGCCCGGGTCGGATCGAACACTGAAGCTTTCTTT. The full variable domain, with the rest looked up from reference TRBV29-1 and TRBJ1-1, is SAVISQKPSRDICQRGTSLTIQCQVDSQVTMMFWYRQQPGQSLTLIATANQGSEATYESGFVIDKFPISRPNLTFSTLTVSNMSPEDSSIYLCSARVGSNTEAFFGQGTRLTVV.

This clonotype was recorded at least ten times. This rearrangement joins TRBV6-1 to TRBJ2-7, with D perhaps assigned TRBD1 or TRBD2 (5 bases each). CDR1 MNHNS and CDR2 SASEGT come from the germline V gene. Trimming removed 1 base at V and 4 bases at J, with 5 bases between. The CDR3 covers 12 residues. CDR3: CASSEGGYEQYF. CDR3 sequence (DNA): TGTGCCAGCAGTGAAGGGGGGTACGAGCAGTACTTC.

In this sample, this clonotype turned up many times. The V call is TRBV28, the J call TRBJ2-7; D possibly corresponds to TRBD1 (6 bases). The CDR3 extends over 15 amino acids. Per the germline V gene, CDR1 is MDHEN and CDR2 is SYDVKM. V gave up 5 bases and J gave up 1 base, with 15 bases separating them. CDR3 nucleotides: TGTGCCAGCAGTCCTTGGACAGAGTCTTCCTACGAGCAGTACTTC. The encoded protein is CASSPWTESSYEQYF.

In this sample, this clonotype turned up many times. The gene calls are TRBV12-3 or TRBV12-4 and TRBJ2-5; tentatively, D is TRBD2 (6 bases). CDR3 length: 13 residues. V lost 2 bases, J lost 4 bases, and 8 bases lay in between. The CDR3 bases are TGTGCCAGCAGTTTATCGGGGGTAGAGACCCAGTACTTC. Residues: CASSLSGVETQYF.

This clonotype was observed a handful of times. The chain joins TRBV3-1 to TRBJ2-7; 7 bases line up with TRBD1. The CDR3 covers 18 residues. The V segment lost 0 bases and the J segment 0 bases; nucleotides outside the gene matches: 11. Germline CDR1 and CDR2: LGHDT and YNNKEL (reference sequence). CDR3 residues: CASSQDPAGTAFSYEQYF. In DNA, the CDR3 is TGTGCCAGCAGCCAAGACCCCGCCGGGACAGCTTTCTCCTACGAGCAGTACTTC.

Ten or more counts support this clonotype. The genes are TRBV6-5 and TRBJ2-5, with D hard to call. The CDR3 consists of 12 residues. Trimming left V 2 bases short and J 5 bases short, with 6 bases between. CDR1 is MNHEY and CDR2 is SVGAGI in the germline V gene. For the CDR3, the DNA is TGTGCCAGCAGTTACGTGGGGGAGACCCAGTACTTC. This sequence encodes CASSYVGETQYF.

The rearrangement joins TRBV30 to TRBJ2-4; perhaps TRBD1 as D (7 bases). Germline V gene data show CDR1 as GTSNPN and CDR2 as SVGIG (reference sequence). This CDR3 is built from 11 residues. V was clipped by 3 bases and J by 8 bases, with 8 bases between them. CDR3: CAWSRGDIQYF. CDR3 bases: TGTGCCTGGAGCAGGGGGGACATTCAGTACTTC.